This T cell receptor (beta chain) was profiled in a study of a mutant IDH1 vaccine in newly diagnosed glioma. Study-wide background: Across weeks 1, 3, 5, 7, 11, 15, 19 and 23, patients received a vaccination each time, eight in all. Treatment recipients were about 62% male and around 40% female, and their mean age was roughly 40 years.

TCRdb's copy holds only in-frame clones and misses some; the assay was immunoSEQ multiplex PCR. Of fewer than 40,000 clones listed, about three fifths are singletons. For this clone: Its antigen is undetermined.

Time point denoted: week 5, during vaccination. In every dose of vaccine, 300 ug of mutant IDH1 20-mer peptide was given alongside topical imiquimod. The CDR3 runs to 17 residues. Deletions cut 7 bases from V and 1 base from J, with 21 bases between. Germline-derived CDR1 and CDR2 are ENHRY and SYGVKD. The J gene is TRBJ2-3, the V gene TRBV10-3; TRBD1 or TRBD2 may be the D gene (5 bases each). This specimen consisted of PBMCs, obtained from a glioma patient whose treatment included an IDH1 peptide vaccine. The TCR originated in a woman under 30 with glioma. CDR3 sequence reads: CAITAHGRDLRTDTQYF. CDR3 DNA: TGTGCCATCACCGCCCACGGTCGGGACCTCCGCACAGATACGCAGTATTTT.